The 19 T cell receptor beta chains in this list originate from one sample, sequenced in a study of radiation and T cells in renal cell carcinoma. Measured with immunoSEQ multiplex PCR; TCRdb has only the in-frame clones, and not every one. Here the sample spans more than 20,000 clones, about 84% being singletons. This sample's time point: blood 2 weeks post-SBRT. The treatment: 15 Gy SBRT to primary tumor, nephrectomy 4 weeks later. The sample consisted of blood, taken from a patient whose treatment included radiotherapy and nephrectomy. The receptors come from a man between 60 and 70 years old with renal cell carcinoma.

In nucleotides, the CDR3 is TGTGCCAGTAGTTCCAGGACTAGCGCAGGTAACGAGCAGTACTTC. It codes for CASSSRTSAGNEQYF. The rearrangement joins TRBV19 to TRBJ2-7, with TRBD2 matching 9 bases. The CDR3 loop spans 15 amino acids. Looked up from germline, CDR1 is LNHDA and CDR2 is SQIVND (reference sequence). Trimming cost V 5 bases and J 5 bases; bases outside gene matches: 10.

The V call is TRBV7-9, the J call TRBJ1-1; D perhaps matches TRBD1 (6 bases). This CDR3 is 14 amino acids long. V was shortened by 5 bases and J by 3 bases, with 13 bases between the two germline ends. Looked up from germline, CDR1 is SEHNR and CDR2 is FQNEAQ (reference sequence). The CDR3 spells CASSQWGADTEAFF. CDR3 nucleotide sequence: TGTGCCAGCAGCCAGTGGGGGGCGGACACTGAAGCTTTCTTT.

V is TRBV4-1 and J is TRBJ2-5; perhaps TRBD1 as D (6 bases). The ends were cut back, 0 bases at V and 9 bases at J, with 11 bases in the middle. In germline, CDR1 is MGHRA, CDR2 YSYEKL. The CDR3 covers 13 residues. In DNA form, the CDR3 reads TGCGCCAGCAGCCAAGAGGGGGCCACGGCCCAGTACTTC. Its protein is CASSQEGATAQYF.

This clone was seen more than once but under ten times. The chain joins TRBV5-5 to TRBJ1-1; D is undetermined. The CDR3 consists of 14 residues. V shed 2 bases and J shed 0 bases, with 8 bases lying between them. Looked up from germline, CDR1 is SGHKS and CDR2 is YYEKEE (reference sequence). The CDR3 DNA sequence: TGTGCCAGCAGCTTTGCAACAATGAACACTGAAGCTTTCTTT. It codes for CASSFATMNTEAFF. Together with reference TRBV5-5 and TRBJ1-1, the CDR3 gives the full variable domain: DAGVTQSPTHLIKTRGQQVTLRCSPISGHKSVSWYQQVLGQGPQFIFQYYEKEERGRGNFPDRFSARQFPNYSSELNVNALLLGDSALYLCASSFATMNTEAFFGQGTRLTVV.

This chain uses TRBV7-2 with TRBJ2-2; D is possibly TRBD2 (5 bases). The CDR3 length is 19 residues. V was pared by 3 bases and J by 3 bases, with 23 bases between. Germline V gene data show CDR1 as SGHTA and CDR2 as FQGNSA. The CDR3 sequence is CASSFSMVGWERDTGELFF. In DNA form, the CDR3 reads TGTGCCAGCAGCTTTTCCATGGTCGGTTGGGAGCGCGACACCGGGGAGCTGTTTTTT.

The chain recombines TRBV19 with TRBJ1-5; tentatively, D is TRBD1 (6 bases). Germline assignment: CDR1 LNHDA and CDR2 SQIVND (reference sequence). Trimming removed 5 bases at V and 4 bases at J, with 18 bases between. The CDR3 consists of 16 residues. CDR3 nucleotide sequence: TGTGCCAGTAGTTCTACCCGGGACACGTCGAATCAGCCCCAGCATTTT. Residues: CASSSTRDTSNQPQHF.

This chain connects TRBV4-1 to TRBJ1-3; D is unclear. This CDR3 is 16 amino acids long. Germline V gives CDR1 MGHRA, CDR2 YSYEKL. The V gene lost 1 base and the J gene lost 2 bases, with 12 bases spanning the gap. As DNA, the CDR3 is TGCGCCAGCAGCCAAGTTAGACTCGGAGCTGGAAACACCATATATTTT. Its protein is CASSQVRLGAGNTIYF.

V is TRBV27 and J is TRBJ2-2; D gene uncertain. V was clipped by 5 bases and J by 1 base, with 11 bases between them. CDR1 and CDR2 from the germline V gene are MNHEY and SMNVEV (reference sequence). The CDR3 is 15 amino acids. CDR3 residues: CASSSLVWNTGELFF. In DNA form, the CDR3 reads TGTGCCAGCAGTAGCTTGGTTTGGAACACCGGGGAGCTGTTTTTT.

This clone was counted only a few times. J is TRBJ2-7 and V is TRBV4-2; D uncertain. Germline loops: CDR1 LGHNA, CDR2 YNFKEQ. The CDR3 extends over 15 amino acids. Trimming removed 0 bases at V and 3 bases at J, with 12 bases between. This chain's CDR3 is CASSQENEPFYEQYF. In DNA, the CDR3 is TGTGCCAGCAGCCAAGAGAACGAGCCTTTCTACGAGCAGTACTTC.

This sequence joins TRBV5-1 and TRBJ2-3; no clear D gene. The V end was cut by 0 bases, the J end by 7 bases, with 21 bases between. The CDR3 covers 17 residues. In germline, CDR1 is SGHRS, CDR2 YFSETQ. The CDR3 spells CASSLESLDWSMNTQYF. For the CDR3, the DNA is TGCGCCAGCAGCTTGGAGTCCCTAGATTGGAGTATGAATACGCAGTATTTT.

The chain links TRBV30 to TRBJ2-3, with D possibly TRBD1 on 6 matching bases. This CDR3 has 10 residues. The germline gives CDR1 GTSNPN, CDR2 SVGIG (reference sequence). V dropped 5 bases and J dropped 6 bases, with 6 bases sitting between them. The CDR3 coding sequence is TGTGCCTGGGGGGGCGATACGCAGTATTTT. Translation gives CAWGGDTQYF.

J is TRBJ2-1 and V is TRBV4-3, with TRBD2 identical over 10 bases. V shed 3 bases and J 4 bases; nucleotides not matched to a gene: 9. There are 17 residues in the CDR3. Germline assignment: CDR1 LGHNA and CDR2 YSLEER. The CDR3 DNA sequence: TGCGCCAGCAGCCACGACTCTAGCGGGGGTTCATACAATGAGCAGTTCTTC. It yields the protein CASSHDSSGGSYNEQFF.

This clone was seen a single time. This rearrangement joins TRBV7-6 to TRBJ2-5; 7 nucleotides align to TRBD1. V lost 5 bases, J lost 3 bases, and 3 bases stayed unmatched. This CDR3 has 13 amino acids. The germline gives CDR1 SGHVS, CDR2 FNYEAQ. The DNA of the CDR3 is TGTGCCAGCAGCCTCGGGACAGAAGAGACCCAGTACTTC. Protein: CASSLGTEETQYF.

The chain joins TRBV9 to TRBJ1-6; D is uncertain. The V gene's germline CDR1 is SGDLS and CDR2 YYNGEE. The CDR3 spans 16 residues. Trimming cost V 3 bases and J 8 bases, with 18 bases left between them. The CDR3: CASSALDRGGDSPLHF. The CDR3 DNA reads as TGTGCCAGCAGCGCCTTGGATCGCGGCGGGGATTCACCCCTCCACTTT.

The V call is TRBV28, the J call TRBJ2-7; 10 positions match TRBD2. V was clipped by 4 bases and J by 0 bases; unmatched bases: 12. The germline CDR1 and CDR2 sequences are MDHEN and SYDVKM. The CDR3 runs to 18 residues. The CDR3 region is CASSYFLTIAGGSYEQYF. In DNA, the CDR3 is TGTGCCAGCAGTTATTTTCTAACCATAGCGGGGGGCTCCTACGAGCAGTACTTC.

As concerns this clone: Different DNA sequences within this sample yield the same CDR3. V and J are TRBV5-1 and TRBJ1-4, with D perhaps matching TRBD1 (5 bases). With 4 bases removed from V and 7 bases from J, the gap between germline ends came to 17 bases. CDR1 and CDR2 (germline): SGHRS, YFSETQ. The CDR3 has 15 amino acids. Written as DNA, the CDR3 is TGCGCCAGCAGCCCCCAGGAAGGCGGGGGTGAAAAACTGTTTTTT. It codes for CASSPQEGGGEKLFF.

The chain combines TRBV27 with TRBJ2-7, with D perhaps TRBD2 (6 bases). V was clipped by 7 bases and J by 0 bases, with 19 bases between them. CDR1 is MNHEY and CDR2 is SMNVEV in the germline V gene (reference sequence). The CDR3 contains 16 residues. The CDR3 reads CASKIVSAGSSYEQYF. The CDR3 coding sequence is TGTGCCAGCAAGATTGTTAGCGCCGGGAGCTCCTACGAGCAGTACTTC.

Sample share makes this clone medium-sized (0.01 to 0.1%). This chain links TRBV7-8 with TRBJ2-7; a possible D gene is TRBD2 (6 bases). The length of the CDR3 is 16 residues. V dropped 2 bases and J dropped 4 bases, with 18 bases sitting between them. Germline CDR1 reads SGHVS; CDR2 reads FQNEAQ. CDR3 DNA sequence: TGTGCCAGCAGCTTAATTATCGGCGGGATGATTTACGAGCAGTACTTC. Its protein product is CASSLIIGGMIYEQYF.

V gene TRBV11-3 combines with J gene TRBJ2-1, with 7 nucleotides matching TRBD2. There are 14 residues in the CDR3. The V and J ends lost 2 bases and 5 bases, in that order; junction bases with no gene match: 3. Looked up from germline, CDR1 is SGHNT and CDR2 is YENEEA. CDR3 nucleotide sequence: TGTGCCAGCAGCTTACGCGGGAGTAACAATGAGCAGTTCTTC. This gives the protein CASSLRGSNNEQFF.